This is a list of T cell receptor beta chains from one sample in a study of tumor-infiltrating lymphocytes in localized non-small cell lung cancer. TCRdb keeps only in-frame clones here, not all; method: immunoSEQ multiplex PCR. The sample shows about 7,100 clones, 70% to 80% of them seen only once. The sequencing sample was made of uninvolved lung tissue not adjacent to the tumor. These receptors all stem from a human donor with non-small cell lung cancer. The CDR3 runs from the conserved cysteine through the conserved F or W. A D gene is named only where the DNA matches it firmly.

len | d_gene | v_gene | CDR3aa
13 | - | TRBV6-4 | CASSPASNQPQHF
15 | TRBD1 | TRBV19 | CASIDPGQGNYGYTF
12 | - | TRBV28 | CASSWRGNEQFF
14 | - | TRBV9 | CASSVVGQNYGYTF
16 | TRBD1 | TRBV28 | CASSRTQGVGNQPQHF
13 | - | TRBV6-1 | CASSEGWGSEQYF
13 | - | TRBV7-3 | CASSSEGSYEQYF
13 | - | TRBV5-8 | CASSGGRGQPQHF
14 | TRBD1 | TRBV2 | CASRVGQGPDTQYF
15 | - | TRBV28 | CASSSASIGVYEQYF
13 | - | TRBV6-1 | CASRTEGTYEQYF
18 | TRBD2 | TRBV5-4 | CASKKGISGRFSTDTQYF
15 | TRBD2 | TRBV7-2 | CASSLWAGGQETQYF
13 | - | TRBV9 | CASSVTGNQPQHF
15 | - | TRBV6-1 | CASCLLDGSTYEQYF
12 | - | TRBV6-5 | CASSFPGSPLHF
13 | - | TRBV5-1 | CASSLGTQETQYF
12 | - | TRBV28 | CASRYSNQPQHF
12 | - | TRBV10-3 | CAISSTREDYTF
14 | - | TRBV9 | CASSVANADEKLFF
14 | - | TRBV7-7 | CASSLAGDTGELFF
12 | - | TRBV19 | CASSPGFSGYTF
13 | TRBD2 | TRBV28 | CASSASGDGEQYF
14 | - | TRBV28 | CASSFKDRHYGYTF
13 | - | TRBV9 | CASSPTTGYEQYF
15 | TRBD2 | TRBV6-1 | CASSGDYGNTGELFF
14 | TRBD1 | TRBV2 | CASSEADRGHEQYF
14 | - | TRBV28 | CASSFLSGTDTQYF
16 | TRBD2 | TRBV10-3 | CAISGLAGGPGGELFF
13 | TRBD1 | TRBV28 | CASSSTGRTEAFF
16 | TRBD2 | TRBV5-4 | CASSPQGLAEEETQYF
16 | - | TRBV15 | CATSRDIVRENQPQHF
16 | - | TRBV4-2 | CASSQELRVQHYGYTF
13 | TRBD1 | TRBV2 | CASHRGRGEKLFF
17 | TRBD2 | TRBV29-1 | CSAAGLAGGGGTDTQYF
14 | TRBD1 | TRBV29-1 | CSVEPDRVGNTIYF
12 | - | TRBV28 | CASTSPYQPQHF
11 | - | TRBV30 | CAWSVRYGYTF
15 | TRBD2 | TRBV5-1 | CASSPGTSGRDEQFF
14 | TRBD1 | TRBV6-6 | CASRSDRANEKLFF
15 | TRBD1 | TRBV28 | CASSLRRDRENEQYF
15 | TRBD1 | TRBV6-5 | CASSLGTVNNSPLHF
17 | TRBD1 | TRBV5-1 | CASSFSRGQANTGELFF